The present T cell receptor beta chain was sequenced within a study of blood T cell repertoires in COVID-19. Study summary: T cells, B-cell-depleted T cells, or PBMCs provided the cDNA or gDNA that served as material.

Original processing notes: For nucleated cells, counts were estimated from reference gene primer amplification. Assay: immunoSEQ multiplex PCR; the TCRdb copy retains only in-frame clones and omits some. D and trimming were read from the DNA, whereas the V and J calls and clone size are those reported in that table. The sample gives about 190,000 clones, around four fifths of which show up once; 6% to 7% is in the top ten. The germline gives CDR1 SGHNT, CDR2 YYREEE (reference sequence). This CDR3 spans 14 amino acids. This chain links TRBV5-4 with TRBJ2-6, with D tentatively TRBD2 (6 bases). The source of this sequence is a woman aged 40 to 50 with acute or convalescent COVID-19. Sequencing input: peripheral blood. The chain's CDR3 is CAVGGSSGANVLTF. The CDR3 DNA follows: TGTGCAGTAGGAGGGAGCTCTGGGGCCAACGTCCTGACTTTC. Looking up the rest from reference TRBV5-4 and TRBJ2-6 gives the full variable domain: ETGVTQSPTHLIKTRGQQVTLRCSSQSGHNTVSWYQQALGQGPQFIFQYYREEENGRGNFPPRFSGLQFPNYSSELNVNALELDDSALYLCAVGGSSGANVLTFGAGSRLTVL.